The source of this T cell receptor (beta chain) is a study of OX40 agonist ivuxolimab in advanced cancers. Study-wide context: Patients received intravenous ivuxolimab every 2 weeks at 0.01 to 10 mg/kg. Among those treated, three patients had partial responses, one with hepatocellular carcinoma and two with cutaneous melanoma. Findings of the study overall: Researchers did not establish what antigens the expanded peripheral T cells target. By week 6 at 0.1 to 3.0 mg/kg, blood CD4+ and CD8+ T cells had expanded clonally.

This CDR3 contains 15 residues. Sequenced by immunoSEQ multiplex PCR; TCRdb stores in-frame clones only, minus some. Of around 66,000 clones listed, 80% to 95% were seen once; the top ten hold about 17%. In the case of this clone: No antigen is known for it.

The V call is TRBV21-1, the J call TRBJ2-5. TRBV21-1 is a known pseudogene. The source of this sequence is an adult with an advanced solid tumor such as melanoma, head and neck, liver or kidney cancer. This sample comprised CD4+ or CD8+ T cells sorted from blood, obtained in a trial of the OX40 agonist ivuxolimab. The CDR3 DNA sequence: TGTGCCAGCAGCAAGGGCACGGGTTGGGAAGAGACCCAGTACTTC. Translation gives CASSKGTGWEETQYF.